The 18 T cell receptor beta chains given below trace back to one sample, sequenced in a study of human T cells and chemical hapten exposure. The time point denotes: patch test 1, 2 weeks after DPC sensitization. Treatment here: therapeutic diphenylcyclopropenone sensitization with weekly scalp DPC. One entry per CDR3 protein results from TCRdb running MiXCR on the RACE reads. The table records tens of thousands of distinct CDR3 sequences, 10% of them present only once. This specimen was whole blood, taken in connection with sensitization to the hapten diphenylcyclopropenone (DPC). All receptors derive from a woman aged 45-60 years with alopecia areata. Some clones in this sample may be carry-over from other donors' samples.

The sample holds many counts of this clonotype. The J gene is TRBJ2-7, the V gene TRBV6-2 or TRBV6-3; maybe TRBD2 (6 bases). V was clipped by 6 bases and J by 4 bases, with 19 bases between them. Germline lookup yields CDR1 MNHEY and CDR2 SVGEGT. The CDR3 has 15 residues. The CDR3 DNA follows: TGTGCCAGCAGCCAGGTACTACTAGGGAGGTACGAGCAGTACTTC. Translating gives CASSQVLLGRYEQYF.

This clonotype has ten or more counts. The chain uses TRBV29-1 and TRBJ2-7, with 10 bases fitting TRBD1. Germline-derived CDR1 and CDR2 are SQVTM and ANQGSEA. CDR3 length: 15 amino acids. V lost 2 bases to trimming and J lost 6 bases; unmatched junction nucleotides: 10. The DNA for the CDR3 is TGCAGCGTTGAATCAGGGAGACAGGGGGCCCCCGAGCAGTACTTC. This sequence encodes CSVESGRQGAPEQYF.

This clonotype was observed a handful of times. CDR3 amino acids: CASWDRGYADTQYF. The DNA for the CDR3 is TGTGCCAGCTGGGACAGGGGCTACGCAGATACGCAGTATTTT. The V call is TRBV2, the J call TRBJ2-3, with 10 bases lining up with TRBD1. The trim removed 8 bases at V and 4 bases at J, leaving 6 bases unmatched. Germline V gene lookup returns CDR1 SNHLY and CDR2 FYNNEI. This CDR3 has 14 residues.

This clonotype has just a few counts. Here the CDR3 reads CASSRDFTSTDTQYF. The CDR3 DNA reads as TGTGCCAGCAGCCGGGACTTCACTAGCACAGATACGCAGTATTTT. The gene calls are TRBV7-2 and TRBJ2-3; D possibly corresponds to TRBD2 (6 bases). V was trimmed by 5 bases and J by 0 bases, leaving 12 bases between them. Germline V CDR1 and CDR2: SGHTA, FQGNSA. The CDR3 is 15 residues long.

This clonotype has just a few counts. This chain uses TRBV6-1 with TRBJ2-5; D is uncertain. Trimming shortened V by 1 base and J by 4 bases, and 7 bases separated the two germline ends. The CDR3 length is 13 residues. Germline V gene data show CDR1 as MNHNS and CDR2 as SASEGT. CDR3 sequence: CASSEGVRETQYF. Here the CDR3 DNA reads TGTGCCAGCAGTGAAGGGGTTCGAGAGACCCAGTACTTC.

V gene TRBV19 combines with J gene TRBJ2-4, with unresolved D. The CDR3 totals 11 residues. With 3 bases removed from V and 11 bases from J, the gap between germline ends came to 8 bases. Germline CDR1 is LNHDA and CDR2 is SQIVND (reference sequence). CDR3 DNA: TGTGCCAGTAGTATCAGTACGGTTCAGTACTTC. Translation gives CASSISTVQYF.

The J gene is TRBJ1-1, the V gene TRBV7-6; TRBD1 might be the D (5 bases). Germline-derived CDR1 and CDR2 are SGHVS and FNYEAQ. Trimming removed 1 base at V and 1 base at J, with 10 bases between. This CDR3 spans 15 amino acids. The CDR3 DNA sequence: TGTGCCAGCAGCTTAGTGGCAGGGCCGAACACTGAAGCTTTCTTT. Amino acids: CASSLVAGPNTEAFF.

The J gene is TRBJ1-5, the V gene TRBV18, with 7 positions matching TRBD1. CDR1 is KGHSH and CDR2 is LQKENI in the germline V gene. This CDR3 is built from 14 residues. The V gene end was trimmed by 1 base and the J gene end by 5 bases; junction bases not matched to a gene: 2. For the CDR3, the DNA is TGTGCCAGCTCACCACAGGGGGCTTATCAGCCCCAGCATTTT. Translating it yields CASSPQGAYQPQHF. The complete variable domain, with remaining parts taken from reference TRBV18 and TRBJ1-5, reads NAGVMQNPRHLVRRRGQEARLRCSPMKGHSHVYWYRQLPEEGLKFMVYLQKENIIDESGMPKERFSAEFPKEGPSILRIQQVVRGDSAAYFCASSPQGAYQPQHFGDGTRLSIL.

The CDR3 spells CATSDFGRQWEQFF. CDR3 DNA sequence: TGTGCCACCAGTGATTTTGGCAGACAATGGGAGCAGTTCTTC. The chain carries TRBV24-1 and TRBJ2-1; D not resolved. The V gene lost 1 base and the J gene lost 10 bases, with 13 bases spanning the gap. Germline CDR1 is KGHDR and CDR2 is SFDVKD. The CDR3 extends over 14 amino acids.

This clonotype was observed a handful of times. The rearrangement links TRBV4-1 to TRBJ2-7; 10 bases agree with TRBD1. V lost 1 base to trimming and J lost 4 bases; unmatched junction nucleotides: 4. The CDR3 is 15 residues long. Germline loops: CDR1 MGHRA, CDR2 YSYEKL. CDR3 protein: CASSQVTGQGYEQYF. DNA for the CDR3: TGCGCCAGCAGCCAAGTTACGGGACAGGGGTACGAGCAGTACTTC.

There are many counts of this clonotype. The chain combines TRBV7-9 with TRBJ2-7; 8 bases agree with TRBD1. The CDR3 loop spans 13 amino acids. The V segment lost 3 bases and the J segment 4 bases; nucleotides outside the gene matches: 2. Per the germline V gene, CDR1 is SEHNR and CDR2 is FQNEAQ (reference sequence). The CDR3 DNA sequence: TGTGCCAGCAGCTTGTACAGGGGGTACGAGCAGTACTTC. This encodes CASSLYRGYEQYF.

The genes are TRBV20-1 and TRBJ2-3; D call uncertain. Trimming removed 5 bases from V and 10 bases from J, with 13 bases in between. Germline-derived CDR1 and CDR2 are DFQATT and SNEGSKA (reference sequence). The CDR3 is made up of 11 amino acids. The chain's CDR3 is CSAPSTKAQYF. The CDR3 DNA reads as TGCAGTGCTCCAAGCACTAAGGCGCAGTATTTT.

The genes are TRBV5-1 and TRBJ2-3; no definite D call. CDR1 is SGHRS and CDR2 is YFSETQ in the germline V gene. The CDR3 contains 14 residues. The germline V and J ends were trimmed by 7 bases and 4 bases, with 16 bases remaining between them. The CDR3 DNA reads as TGCGCCAGCCGACCCCGGCCGGGCGCAGATACGCAGTATTTT. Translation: CASRPRPGADTQYF.

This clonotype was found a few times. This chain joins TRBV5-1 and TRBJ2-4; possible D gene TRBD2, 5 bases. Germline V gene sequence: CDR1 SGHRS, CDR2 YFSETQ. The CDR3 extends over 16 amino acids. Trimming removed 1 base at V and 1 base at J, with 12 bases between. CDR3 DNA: TGCGCCAGCAGCTTGACAGCAACGGGGGCCAAAAACATTCAGTACTTC. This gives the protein CASSLTATGAKNIQYF.

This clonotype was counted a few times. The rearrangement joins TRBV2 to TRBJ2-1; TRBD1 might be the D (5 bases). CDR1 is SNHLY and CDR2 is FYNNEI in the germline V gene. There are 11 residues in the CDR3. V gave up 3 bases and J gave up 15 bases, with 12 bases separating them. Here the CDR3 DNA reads TGTGCCAGCAGTGAGACAGTCTCGCCGTTCTTC. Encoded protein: CASSETVSPFF.

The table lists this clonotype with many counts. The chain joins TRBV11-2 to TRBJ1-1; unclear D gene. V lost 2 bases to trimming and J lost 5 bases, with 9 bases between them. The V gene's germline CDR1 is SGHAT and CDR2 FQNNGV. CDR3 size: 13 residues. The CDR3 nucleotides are TGTGCCAGCAGCTTAAGGGTGTTAACTGAAGCTTTCTTT. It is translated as CASSLRVLTEAFF.

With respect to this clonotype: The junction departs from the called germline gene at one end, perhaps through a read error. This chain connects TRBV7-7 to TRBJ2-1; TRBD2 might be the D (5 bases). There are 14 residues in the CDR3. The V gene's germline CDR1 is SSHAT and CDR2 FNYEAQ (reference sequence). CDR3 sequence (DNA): TGTGCTAGCAGCTTAGCGCCGGGGATGAATGAGCAGTTCTTC. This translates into CASSLAPGMNEQFF.

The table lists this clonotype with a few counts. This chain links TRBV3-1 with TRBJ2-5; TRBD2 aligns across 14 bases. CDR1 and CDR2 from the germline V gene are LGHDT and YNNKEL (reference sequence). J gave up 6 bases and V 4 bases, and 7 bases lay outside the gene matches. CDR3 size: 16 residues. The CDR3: CASSPGTSGRGKTQYF. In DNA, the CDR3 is TGTGCCAGCAGCCCCGGGACTAGCGGGAGAGGCAAGACCCAGTACTTC.